Listed below are T cell receptor beta chains from one sample, sequenced in a study of T cell repertoires in cytomegalovirus infection. TCRdb redid the calling of the reads with MiXCR, one entry per CDR3 protein. The data hold roughly 920,000 distinct CDR3 sequences, with roughly 30% observed a single time. What these receptors recognize is not known. The sample consisted of cultured CD8+ T cells from PBMCs, taken from culture after CMV antigen stimulation. The origin of the receptors is a human donor in good health (CMV status not recorded). Some clones in this sample may be carry-over from other donors' samples. Each CDR3 is given with its conserved first and last residue. Each record gives: V gene, J gene, CDR3 protein.

TRBV12-3/TRBV12-4,TRBJ1-1,CASSPQAAFF
TRBV11-1,TRBJ2-6,CASSFWTGLGSGANVLTF
TRBV7-6,TRBJ1-1,CASSTGGSEIAEAFF
TRBV7-9,TRBJ2-1,CASTSGPAGEQFF
TRBV5-4,TRBJ2-1,CASSRGENEQFF
TRBV6-1,TRBJ2-7,CASSEIDGPPYEQYF
TRBV15,TRBJ1-1,CATSKYRDSEAFF
TRBV6-1,TRBJ1-1,CASSESVMNTEAFF
TRBV7-9,TRBJ2-6,CASSPTYHSGANVLTF
TRBV6-1,TRBJ2-1,CASSDPTVFTYNEQFF
TRBV19,TRBJ1-5,CASSAQKDGSNQPQHF